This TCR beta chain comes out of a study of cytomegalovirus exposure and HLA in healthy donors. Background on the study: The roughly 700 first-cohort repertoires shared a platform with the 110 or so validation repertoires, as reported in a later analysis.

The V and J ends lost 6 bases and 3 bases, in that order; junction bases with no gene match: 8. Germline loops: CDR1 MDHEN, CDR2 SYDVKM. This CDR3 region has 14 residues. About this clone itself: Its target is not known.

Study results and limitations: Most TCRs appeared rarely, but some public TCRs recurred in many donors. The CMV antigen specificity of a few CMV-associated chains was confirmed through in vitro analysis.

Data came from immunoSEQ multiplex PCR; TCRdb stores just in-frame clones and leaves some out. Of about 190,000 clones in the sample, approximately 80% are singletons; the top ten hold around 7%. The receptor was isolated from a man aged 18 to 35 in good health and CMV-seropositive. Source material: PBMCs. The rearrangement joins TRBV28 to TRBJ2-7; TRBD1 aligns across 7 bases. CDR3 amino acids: CASSAGTAYYEQYF. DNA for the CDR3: TGTGCCAGCAGCGCCGGGACAGCCTACTACGAGCAGTACTTC.